This TCR beta chain was recovered during a study of regulatory T cells in long-lasting Graves disease. Arm-PCR of CDR3 regions with iRepertoire HTBI primers generated TCR beta libraries. TCRdb reprocessed the multiplex PCR reads via MiXCR and lists one record per CDR3 protein. The sample lists 450,000 to 650,000 distinct CDR3 sequences; about 16% were seen once. Time point described: newly diagnosed GD, antithyroid drugs for less than 3 months. PBMCs provided the RNA from which the TCR library was made. General study points: Accuracy might have suffered from few samples.

CDR1 and CDR2 (germline): WNHNN, SYGVQD (reference sequence). Deletions cut 2 bases from V and 2 bases from J, with 16 bases between. The length of the CDR3 is 17 residues. With regard to this clonotype: Its target is not known.

The sample was also linked to a second study, of T cells in Graves' hyperthyroidism and ophthalmopathy.

V usage is TRBV10-1 and J usage is TRBJ2-1; the D gene is possibly TRBD2 (6 bases). The sequences come from peripheral blood mononuclear cells (PBMCs), collected at new diagnosis, from a patient treated with antithyroid drugs. This TCR was recovered from a woman aged 35-60 years with Graves disease. CDR3 protein: CASSEPSDGGTYNEQFF. CDR3 sequence (DNA): TGCGCCAGCAGTGAGCCTTCCGATGGGGGGACCTACAATGAGCAGTTCTTC.